Below, 20 T cell receptor beta chains from the same sample are listed, as sequenced in a study of radiation and T cells in renal cell carcinoma. This sample's treatment: treatment-naive control, cytoreductive nephrectomy. The protocol was immunoSEQ multiplex PCR, while the TCRdb copy is restricted to in-frame clones and leaves out a portion. Of fewer than 10,000 clones listed, 55% to 70% are singletons. Sequenced here: tumor tissue, sampled from a patient whose treatment was nephrectomy without radiotherapy. All receptors derive from a man between 60 and 70 years old with renal cell carcinoma.

The chain recombines TRBV9 with TRBJ2-3; D not resolved. CDR1 and CDR2 (germline): SGDLS, YYNGEE. Trimming pared 3 bases from V and 7 bases from J, leaving 6 bases between. The CDR3 has 11 residues. The CDR3, as DNA: TGTGCCAGCAGCGGGGGAAATACGCAGTATTTT. Protein: CASSGGNTQYF.

The chain combines TRBV27 with TRBJ2-7; 9 bases align to TRBD1. V trimming: 1 base; J trimming: 6 bases; junction bases outside the gene matches: 10. This CDR3 has 16 residues. Germline CDR1 MNHEY, CDR2 SMNVEV (reference sequence). CDR3 bases: TGTGCCAGCAGTTTATTGTACGGGACAGGGATCGGCGAGCAGTACTTC. It encodes CASSLLYGTGIGEQYF.

The chain joins TRBV7-2 to TRBJ1-1; TRBD1 agrees at 10 bases. J lost 7 bases, V lost 5 bases, and 7 bases had no gene match. This CDR3 has 14 amino acids. Germline lookup yields CDR1 SGHTA and CDR2 FQGNSA. The chain's CDR3 is CASSPDRGPGEAFF. The CDR3 DNA reads as TGTGCCAGCAGCCCAGACAGGGGGCCGGGTGAAGCTTTCTTT.

This clone was seen once. The gene calls are TRBV28 and TRBJ2-1, with 9 nucleotides matching TRBD1. Germline V gene sequence: CDR1 MDHEN, CDR2 SYDVKM. The V and J ends lost 8 bases and 5 bases, in that order; junction bases with no gene match: 10. The CDR3 is 15 amino acids. CDR3 residues: CASSRAGQGNNEQFF. The DNA for the CDR3 is TGTGCCAGCTCTAGGGCGGGACAGGGCAACAATGAGCAGTTCTTC.

This sequence joins TRBV28 and TRBJ2-7, with D perhaps matching TRBD1 (6 bases). Per the germline V gene, CDR1 is MDHEN and CDR2 is SYDVKM. Trimming pared 3 bases from V and 2 bases from J, leaving 14 bases between. The CDR3 sequence is 15 residues long. The CDR3 loop is CASSFLGDTAYEQYF. For the CDR3, the DNA is TGTGCCAGCAGTTTCCTCGGGGACACAGCCTACGAGCAGTACTTC.

Concerning this clone itself: The junction does not match germline at one end; this may be a read error. J is TRBJ2-7 and V is TRBV13, with TRBD2 matching over 7 bases. This CDR3 is 15 amino acids long. Per the germline V gene, CDR1 is PRHDT and CDR2 is FYEKMQ (reference sequence). CDR3 sequence reads: CASSQTTRGGYEQYF. DNA for the CDR3: TGCGCCAGCAGCCAAACTACCCGGGGAGGGTACGAGCAGTACTTC.

The chain is built from TRBV19 and TRBJ2-3, with TRBD2 matching over 12 bases. Germline trimming cut 5 bases from V and 3 bases from J; bases unmatched to any gene: 9. The V gene's germline CDR1 is LNHDA and CDR2 SQIVND (reference sequence). The CDR3 length is 17 residues. The CDR3: CASSVGTSGWMTDTQYF. DNA of the CDR3: TGTGCCAGTAGTGTCGGGACTAGCGGGTGGATGACAGATACGCAGTATTTT.

The chain employs TRBV29-1 and TRBJ2-3, with D tentatively TRBD1 or TRBD2 (5 bases each). V lost 1 base and J 14 bases, leaving 13 bases between the germline ends. CDR1 is SQVTM and CDR2 is ANQGSEA in the germline V gene. The CDR3 spans 11 residues. The CDR3 sequence is CSVEAAGTAYF. CDR3 bases: TGCAGCGTTGAAGCGGCAGGGACGGCGTATTTT.

The sample holds a few counts of this clone. This chain connects TRBV5-1 to TRBJ2-1, with D uncertain. Trimming cost V 2 bases and J 5 bases, with 14 bases left between them. The CDR3 runs 15 residues. Per germline, CDR1 SGHRS and CDR2 YFSETQ. This chain's CDR3 is CASSLVRSSDNEQFF. CDR3 nucleotide sequence: TGCGCCAGCAGCTTAGTTCGGAGCTCGGACAATGAGCAGTTCTTC.

The chain is built from TRBV19 and TRBJ2-5; 8 bases are a match to TRBD2. Germline V gives CDR1 LNHDA, CDR2 SQIVND (reference sequence). This CDR3 spans 15 amino acids. V dropped 5 bases and J dropped 2; count of bases not matched to a gene: 7. CDR3 in DNA: TGTGCCAGTAGTCGGGGGGGTTCTGGGCAAGAGACCCAGTACTTC. As protein: CASSRGGSGQETQYF. The variable domain in full, completed from reference TRBV19 and TRBJ2-5, reads DGGITQSPKYLFRKEGQNVTLSCEQNLNHDAMYWYRQDPGQGLRLIYYSQIVNDFQKGDIAEGYSVSREKKESFPLTVTSAQKNPTAFYLCASSRGGSGQETQYFGPGTRLLVL.

In its sample, this clone was seen once. The chain has TRBV5-1 and TRBJ1-1; D ambiguous. This CDR3 has 14 residues. V was clipped by 1 base and J by 1 base, with 8 bases between them. The germline V gene has CDR1 SGHRS and CDR2 YFSETQ. The CDR3 DNA sequence: TGCGCCAGCAGCTTGACCGAAGCGAACACTGAAGCTTTCTTT. Translation: CASSLTEANTEAFF. Combining the CDR3 with reference TRBV5-1 and TRBJ1-1 gives the whole variable domain KAGVTQTPRYLIKTRGQQVTLSCSPISGHRSVSWYQQTPGQGLQFLFEYFSETQRNKGNFPGRFSGRQFSNSRSEMNVSTLELGDSALYLCASSLTEANTEAFFGQGTRLTVV.

The chain employs TRBV28 and TRBJ2-2; D is uncertain. The CDR3 runs to 16 residues. Trimming left V 0 bases short and J 3 bases short, with 11 bases between. Germline V gene sequence: CDR1 MDHEN, CDR2 SYDVKM. The CDR3 DNA sequence: TGTGCCAGCAGTTTATGGAATGGGGTTGACACCGGGGAGCTGTTTTTT. It codes for CASSLWNGVDTGELFF.

The CDR3, as DNA: TGTGCCAGCAGTCCACCCCGAGGGGGGCAGTACTTC. It encodes CASSPPRGGQYF. This chain links TRBV28 with TRBJ2-7; TRBD1 might be the D (6 bases). Trimming took 5 bases from V and 9 from J, leaving 14 bases between them. The germline V gene encodes CDR1 MDHEN and CDR2 SYDVKM. This CDR3 has 12 residues.

CDR3 region: CASSSSGGYGYTF. CDR3 DNA: TGTGCCAGCAGTTCCTCAGGGGGCTATGGCTACACCTTC. The rearrangement links TRBV6-5 to TRBJ1-2; TRBD1 matches at 7 bases. V trimming: 4 bases; J trimming: 4 bases; junction bases outside the gene matches: 3. Germline-derived CDR1 and CDR2 are MNHEY and SVGAGI. This CDR3 has 13 amino acids.

This rearrangement joins TRBV7-7 to TRBJ2-2, with TRBD2 matching over 12 bases. The CDR3 length is 15 residues. V dropped 6 bases and J dropped 4; count of bases not matched to a gene: 3. Germline loops: CDR1 SSHAT, CDR2 FNYEAQ (reference sequence). The CDR3 DNA reads TGTGCCAGCAGGCGGACTAGCGGGATCACCGGGGAGCTGTTTTTT. Protein: CASRRTSGITGELFF.

The chain uses TRBV7-9 and TRBJ2-1; 10 bases match TRBD2. This CDR3 contains 16 residues. Germline lookup yields CDR1 SEHNR and CDR2 FQNEAQ (reference sequence). The ends lost 3 bases at V and 2 bases at J; junction bases unmatched: 4. The CDR3 sequence is CASSLSLAGAYNEQFF. The CDR3 DNA is TGTGCCAGCAGCTTGAGTCTAGCGGGGGCCTACAATGAGCAGTTCTTC.

This clone has a single count. V usage is TRBV29-1 and J usage is TRBJ1-2; D not resolved. The germline V gene encodes CDR1 SQVTM and CDR2 ANQGSEA. The CDR3 covers 14 residues. The V gene lost 6 bases and the J gene lost 0 bases, with 14 bases spanning the gap. The CDR3 is CSVEAVLPNYGYTF. The CDR3 region has the DNA TGCAGCGTAGAGGCAGTCCTACCTAACTATGGCTACACCTTC.

The chain couples TRBV30 to TRBJ2-3; D is unresolved. CDR1 is GTSNPN, CDR2 SVGIG, per germline (reference sequence). Trimming took 5 bases from V and 6 from J, leaving 9 bases between them. This CDR3 is built from 11 residues. Here the CDR3 reads CAWGKGDTQYF. In DNA, the CDR3 is TGTGCCTGGGGGAAAGGGGATACGCAGTATTTT.

V is TRBV28 and J is TRBJ2-7; D is uncertain. Germline values: CDR1 MDHEN, CDR2 SYDVKM. The CDR3 covers 13 residues. Trimming left V 6 bases short and J 0 bases short, with 9 bases between. The DNA for the CDR3 is TGTGCCAGCAGACATCCGAGCTCCTACGAGCAGTACTTC. Amino acid sequence: CASRHPSSYEQYF.

The genes are TRBV10-2 and TRBJ2-1; 7 positions match TRBD2. Per the germline V gene, CDR1 is WSHSY and CDR2 is SAAADI. J gave up 7 bases and V 2 bases, and 11 bases lay outside the gene matches. The CDR3 covers 16 residues. CDR3 sequence: CASSERAQRDVNEQFF. For the CDR3, the DNA is TGCGCCAGCAGTGAGAGGGCTCAGCGGGACGTAAATGAGCAGTTCTTC.